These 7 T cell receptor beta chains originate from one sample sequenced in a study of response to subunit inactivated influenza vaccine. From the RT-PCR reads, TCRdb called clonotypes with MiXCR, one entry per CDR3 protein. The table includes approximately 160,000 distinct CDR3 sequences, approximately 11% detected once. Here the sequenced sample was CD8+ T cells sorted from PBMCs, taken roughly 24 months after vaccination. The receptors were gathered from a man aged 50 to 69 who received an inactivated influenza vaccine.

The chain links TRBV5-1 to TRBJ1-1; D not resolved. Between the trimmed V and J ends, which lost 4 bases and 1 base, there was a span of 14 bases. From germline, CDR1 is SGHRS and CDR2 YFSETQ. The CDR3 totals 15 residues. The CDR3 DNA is TGCGCCAGCAGCACCGACACACCCTCGAACACTGAAGCTTTCTTT. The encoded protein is CASSTDTPSNTEAFF.

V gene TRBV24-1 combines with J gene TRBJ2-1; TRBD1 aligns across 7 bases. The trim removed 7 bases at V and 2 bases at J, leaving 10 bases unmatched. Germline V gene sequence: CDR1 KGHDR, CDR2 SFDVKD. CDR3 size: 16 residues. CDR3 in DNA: TGTGCCACCAGAGAAAACCACAGGGGCCCCTACAATGAGCAGTTCTTC. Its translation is CATRENHRGPYNEQFF.

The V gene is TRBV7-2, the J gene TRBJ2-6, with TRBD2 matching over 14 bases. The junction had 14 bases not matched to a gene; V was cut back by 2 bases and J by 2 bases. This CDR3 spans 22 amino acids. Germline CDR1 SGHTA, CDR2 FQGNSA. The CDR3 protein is CASSLLSWTSGRTLTGANVLTF. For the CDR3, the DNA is TGTGCCAGCAGCTTATTATCGTGGACTAGCGGGAGGACCCTGACTGGGGCCAACGTCCTGACTTTC.

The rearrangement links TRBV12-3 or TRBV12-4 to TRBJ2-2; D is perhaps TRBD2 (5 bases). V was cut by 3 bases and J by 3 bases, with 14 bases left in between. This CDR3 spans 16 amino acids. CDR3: CASSFDYSAHTGELFF. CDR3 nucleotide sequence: TGTGCCAGCAGTTTCGATTATAGCGCTCACACCGGGGAGCTGTTTTTT.

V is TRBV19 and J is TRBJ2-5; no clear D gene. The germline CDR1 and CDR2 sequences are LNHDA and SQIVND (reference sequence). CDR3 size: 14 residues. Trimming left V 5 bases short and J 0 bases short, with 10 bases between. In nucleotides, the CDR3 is TGTGCCAGTAGTTATTACGACAACCAAGAGACCCAGTACTTC. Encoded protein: CASSYYDNQETQYF. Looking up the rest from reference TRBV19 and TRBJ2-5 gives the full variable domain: DGGITQSPKYLFRKEGQNVTLSCEQNLNHDAMYWYRQDPGQGLRLIYYSQIVNDFQKGDIAEGYSVSREKKESFPLTVTSAQKNPTAFYLCASSYYDNQETQYFGPGTRLLVL.

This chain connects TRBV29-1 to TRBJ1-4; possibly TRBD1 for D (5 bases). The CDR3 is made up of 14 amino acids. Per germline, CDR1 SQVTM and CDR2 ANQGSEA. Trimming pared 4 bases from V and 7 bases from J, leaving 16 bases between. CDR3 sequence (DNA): TGCAGCGTTGTAAGGTTGGGGGGAGGTGAAAAACTGTTTTTT. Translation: CSVVRLGGGEKLFF.

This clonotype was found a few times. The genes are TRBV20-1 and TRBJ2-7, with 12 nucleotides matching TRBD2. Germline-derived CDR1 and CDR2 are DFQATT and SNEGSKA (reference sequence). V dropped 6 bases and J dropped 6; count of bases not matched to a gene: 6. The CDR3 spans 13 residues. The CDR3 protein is CSARTSGTFEQYF. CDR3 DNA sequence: TGCAGTGCCCGGACTAGCGGGACATTCGAGCAGTACTTC.